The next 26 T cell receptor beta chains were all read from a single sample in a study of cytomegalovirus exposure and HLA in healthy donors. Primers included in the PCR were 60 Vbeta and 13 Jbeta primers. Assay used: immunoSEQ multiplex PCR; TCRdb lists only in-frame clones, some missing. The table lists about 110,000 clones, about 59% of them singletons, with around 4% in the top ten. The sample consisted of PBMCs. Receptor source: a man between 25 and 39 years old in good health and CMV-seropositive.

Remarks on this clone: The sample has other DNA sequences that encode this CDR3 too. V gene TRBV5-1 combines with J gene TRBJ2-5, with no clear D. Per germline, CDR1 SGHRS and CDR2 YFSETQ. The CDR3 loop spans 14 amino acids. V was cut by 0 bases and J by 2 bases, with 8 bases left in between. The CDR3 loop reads CASSLGGDQETQYF. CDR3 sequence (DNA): TGCGCCAGCAGCTTGGGAGGAGATCAAGAGACCCAGTACTTC.

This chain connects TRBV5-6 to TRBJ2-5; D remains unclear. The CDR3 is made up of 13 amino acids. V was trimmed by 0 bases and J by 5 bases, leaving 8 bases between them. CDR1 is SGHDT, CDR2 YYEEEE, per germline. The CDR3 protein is CASSLGLWETQYF. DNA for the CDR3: TGTGCCAGCAGCTTGGGGCTCTGGGAGACCCAGTACTTC.

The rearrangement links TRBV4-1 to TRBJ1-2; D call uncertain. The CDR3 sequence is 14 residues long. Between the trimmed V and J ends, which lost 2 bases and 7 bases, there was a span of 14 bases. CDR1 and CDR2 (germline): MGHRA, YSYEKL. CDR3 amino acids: CASSQNTGILGYTF. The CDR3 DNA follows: TGCGCCAGCAGCCAAAACACGGGAATCCTTGGCTACACCTTC.

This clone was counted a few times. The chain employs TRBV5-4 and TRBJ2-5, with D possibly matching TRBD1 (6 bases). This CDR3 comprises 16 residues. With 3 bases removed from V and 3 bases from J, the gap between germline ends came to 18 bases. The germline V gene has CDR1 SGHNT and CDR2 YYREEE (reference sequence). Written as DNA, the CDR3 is TGTGCCAGCAGCTCTGCCCACGACAGGTCCAAAGAGACCCAGTACTTC. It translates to CASSSAHDRSKETQYF.

The CDR3 DNA follows: TGTGCCAGCAGTTTACAGGGAGCCAAAAACATTCAGTACTTC. It is translated as CASSLQGAKNIQYF. The chain recombines TRBV6-5 with TRBJ2-4, with D possibly TRBD1 on 6 matching bases. This CDR3 is 14 amino acids long. In germline, CDR1 is MNHEY, CDR2 SVGAGI. V was trimmed by 4 bases and J by 0 bases, leaving 7 bases between them.

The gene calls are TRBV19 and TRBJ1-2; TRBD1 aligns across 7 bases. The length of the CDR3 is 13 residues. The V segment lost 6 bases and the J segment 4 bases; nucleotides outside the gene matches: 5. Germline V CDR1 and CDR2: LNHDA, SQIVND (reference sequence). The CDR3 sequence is CASSLRQGYGYTF. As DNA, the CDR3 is TGTGCCAGTAGCCTAAGACAGGGCTATGGCTACACCTTC.

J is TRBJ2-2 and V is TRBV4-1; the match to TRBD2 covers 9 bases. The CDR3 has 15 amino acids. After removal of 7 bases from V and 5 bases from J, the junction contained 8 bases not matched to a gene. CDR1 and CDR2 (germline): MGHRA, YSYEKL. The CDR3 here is CASTTVAGETGELFF. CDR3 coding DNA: TGCGCCAGCACCACGGTAGCGGGGGAGACCGGGGAGCTGTTTTTT.

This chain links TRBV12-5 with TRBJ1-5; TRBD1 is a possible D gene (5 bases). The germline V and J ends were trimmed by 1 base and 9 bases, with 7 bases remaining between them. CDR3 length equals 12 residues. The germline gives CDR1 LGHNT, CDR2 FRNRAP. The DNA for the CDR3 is TGTGCTAGTGGTTTGGGGGGCGGGCCCCAGCATTTT. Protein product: CASGLGGGPQHF.

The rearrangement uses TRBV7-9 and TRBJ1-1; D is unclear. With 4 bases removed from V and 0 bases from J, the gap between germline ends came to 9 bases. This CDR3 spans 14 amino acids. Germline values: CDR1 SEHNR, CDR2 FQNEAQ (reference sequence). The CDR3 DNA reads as TGTGCCAGCAGCTCAACAGAGATGAACACTGAAGCTTTCTTT. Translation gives CASSSTEMNTEAFF.

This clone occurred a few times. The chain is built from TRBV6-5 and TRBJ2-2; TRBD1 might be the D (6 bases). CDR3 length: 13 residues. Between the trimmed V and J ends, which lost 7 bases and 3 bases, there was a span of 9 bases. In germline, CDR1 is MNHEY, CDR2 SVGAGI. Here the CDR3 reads CASTRGYTGELFF. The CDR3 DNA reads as TGTGCCAGCACCAGGGGATACACCGGGGAGCTGTTTTTT.

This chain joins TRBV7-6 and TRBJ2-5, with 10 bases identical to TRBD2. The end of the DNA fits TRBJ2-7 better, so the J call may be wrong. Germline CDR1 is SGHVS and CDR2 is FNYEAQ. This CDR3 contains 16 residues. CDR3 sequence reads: CASSKQSSGGIYEQYF. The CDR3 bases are TGTGCCAGCAGCAAACAAAGTAGCGGGGGGATATACGAGCAGTACTTC.

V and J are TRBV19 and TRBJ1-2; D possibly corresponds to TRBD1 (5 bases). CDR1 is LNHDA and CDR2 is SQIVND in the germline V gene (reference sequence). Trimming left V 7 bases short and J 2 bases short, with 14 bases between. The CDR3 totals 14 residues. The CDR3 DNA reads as TGTGCCAGTACCGCCCAGGGAGGGAACTATGGCTACACCTTC. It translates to CASTAQGGNYGYTF.

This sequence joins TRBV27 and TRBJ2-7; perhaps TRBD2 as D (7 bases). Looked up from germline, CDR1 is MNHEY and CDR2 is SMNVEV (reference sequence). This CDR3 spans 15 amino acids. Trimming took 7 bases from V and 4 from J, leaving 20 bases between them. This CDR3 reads CASTPRGGGPYEQYF. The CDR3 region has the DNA TGTGCCAGCACACCACGGGGCGGGGGCCCATACGAGCAGTACTTC.

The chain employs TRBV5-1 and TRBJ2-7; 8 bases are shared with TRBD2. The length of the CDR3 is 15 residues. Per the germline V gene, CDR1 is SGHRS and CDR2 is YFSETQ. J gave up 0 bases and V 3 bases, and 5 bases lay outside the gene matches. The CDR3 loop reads CASSYQRGSSYEQYF. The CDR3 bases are TGCGCCAGCAGCTACCAGCGGGGGAGCTCCTACGAGCAGTACTTC.

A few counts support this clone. CDR3 region: CATGGNQPQHF. CDR3 bases: TGTGCCACCGGGGGCAATCAGCCCCAGCATTTT. The chain carries TRBV10-3 and TRBJ1-5; D remains ambiguous. The CDR3 loop spans 11 amino acids. The ends were cut back, 10 bases at V and 2 bases at J, with 6 bases in the middle. Germline-derived CDR1 and CDR2 are ENHRY and SYGVKD.

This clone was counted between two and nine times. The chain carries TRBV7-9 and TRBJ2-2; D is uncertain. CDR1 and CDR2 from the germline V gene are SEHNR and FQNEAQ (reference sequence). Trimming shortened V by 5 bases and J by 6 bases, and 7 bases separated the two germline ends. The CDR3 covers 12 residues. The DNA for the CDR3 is TGTGCCAGCAGCCCCAGGCCCGGGGAGCTGTTTTTT. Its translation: CASSPRPGELFF. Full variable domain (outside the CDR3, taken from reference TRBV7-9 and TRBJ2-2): DTGVSQNPRHKITKRGQNVTFRCDPISEHNRLYWYRQTLGQGPEFLTYFQNEAQLEKSRLLSDRFSAERPKGSFSTLEIQRTEQGDSAMYLCASSPRPGELFFGEGSRLTVL.

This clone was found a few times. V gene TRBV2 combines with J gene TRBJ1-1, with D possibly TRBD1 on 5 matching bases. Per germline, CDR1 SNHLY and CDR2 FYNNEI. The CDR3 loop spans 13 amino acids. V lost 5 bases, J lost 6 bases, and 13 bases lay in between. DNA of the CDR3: TGTGCCAGCAGTACAGACAGCCTCTCTGAAGCTTTCTTT. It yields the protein CASSTDSLSEAFF.

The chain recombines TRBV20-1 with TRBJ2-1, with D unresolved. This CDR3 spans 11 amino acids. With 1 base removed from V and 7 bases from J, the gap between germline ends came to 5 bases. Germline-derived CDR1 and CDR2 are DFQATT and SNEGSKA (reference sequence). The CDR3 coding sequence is TGCAGTGCTAGAGTGCTAAATGAGCAGTTCTTC. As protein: CSARVLNEQFF.

CDR3 region: CASSSDRGRDNEQFF. In DNA form, the CDR3 reads TGTGCCAGCAGTTCCGACAGGGGGCGAGACAATGAGCAGTTCTTC. J is TRBJ2-1 and V is TRBV6-6; 10 positions agree with TRBD1. This CDR3 comprises 15 residues. The germline CDR1 and CDR2 sequences are MNHNY and SVGAGI (reference sequence). The J segment lost 5 bases and the V segment lost 4 bases, leaving 5 bases of the junction unmatched.

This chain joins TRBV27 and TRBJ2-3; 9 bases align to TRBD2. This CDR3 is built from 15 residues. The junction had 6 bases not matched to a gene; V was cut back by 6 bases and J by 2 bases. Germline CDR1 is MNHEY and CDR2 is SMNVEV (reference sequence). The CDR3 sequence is CASRLAGAPTDTQYF. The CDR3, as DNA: TGTGCCAGCAGGTTAGCGGGGGCGCCCACAGATACGCAGTATTTT.

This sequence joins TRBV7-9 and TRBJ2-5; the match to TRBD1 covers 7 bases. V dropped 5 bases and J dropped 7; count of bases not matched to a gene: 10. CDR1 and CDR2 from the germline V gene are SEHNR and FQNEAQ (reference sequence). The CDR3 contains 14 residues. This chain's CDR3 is CASSHYRGQGTQYF. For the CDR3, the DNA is TGTGCCAGCAGCCATTACAGGGGTCAGGGGACCCAGTACTTC.

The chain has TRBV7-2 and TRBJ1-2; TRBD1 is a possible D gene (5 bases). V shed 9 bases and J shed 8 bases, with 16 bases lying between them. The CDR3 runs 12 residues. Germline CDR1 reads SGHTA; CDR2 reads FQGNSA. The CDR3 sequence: CARKGTSGGYTF. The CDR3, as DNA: TGTGCCAGAAAGGGGACTTCGGGGGGCTACACCTTC.

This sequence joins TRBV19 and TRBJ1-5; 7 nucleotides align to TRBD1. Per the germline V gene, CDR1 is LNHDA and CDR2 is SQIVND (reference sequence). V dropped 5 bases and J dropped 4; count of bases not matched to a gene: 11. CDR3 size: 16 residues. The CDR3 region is CASSPHEDRLNQPQHF. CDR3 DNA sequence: TGTGCCAGTAGTCCCCATGAGGACAGGCTTAATCAGCCCCAGCATTTT.

This CDR3 is CASSLASGAGEQFF. The CDR3 coding sequence is TGTGCCAGCAGCTTGGCCTCAGGGGCTGGGGAGCAGTTCTTC. The chain joins TRBV5-4 to TRBJ2-1; D is perhaps TRBD1 (6 bases). V dropped 0 bases and J dropped 10 bases, with 14 bases sitting between them. CDR3 length: 14 residues. Germline V gene lookup returns CDR1 SGHNT and CDR2 YYREEE (reference sequence).

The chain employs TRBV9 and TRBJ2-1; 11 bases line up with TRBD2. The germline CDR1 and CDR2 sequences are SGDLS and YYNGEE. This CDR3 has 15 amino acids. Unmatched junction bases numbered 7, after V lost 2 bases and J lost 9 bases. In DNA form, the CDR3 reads TGTGCCAGCAGCGTCTTAGCGGGGGGGCGCATTGAGCAGTTCTTC. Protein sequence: CASSVLAGGRIEQFF.

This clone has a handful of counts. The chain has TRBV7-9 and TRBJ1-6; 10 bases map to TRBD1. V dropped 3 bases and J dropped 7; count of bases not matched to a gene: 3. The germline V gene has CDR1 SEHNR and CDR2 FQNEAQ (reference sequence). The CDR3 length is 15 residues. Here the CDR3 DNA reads TGTGCCAGCAGCTTGACAGGGGGCGGGAATTCACCCCTCCACTTT. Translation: CASSLTGGGNSPLHF.